One sample yielded the 13 T cell receptor beta chains listed below, sequenced in a study of blood T cell repertoires in COVID-19. Repertoires were generated with immunoSEQ multiplex PCR, while TCRdb's copy carries only in-frame clones and drops some. The sample yields roughly 190,000 clones, over 75% seen once. Sequenced: peripheral blood. The receptors here all came from a woman between 50 and 59 years old with acute or convalescent COVID-19.

Points on this clone: The same CDR3 can be traced to other DNA sequences in this sample. V gene TRBV28 combines with J gene TRBJ2-1; 13 bases are a match to TRBD2. This CDR3 spans 16 amino acids. V trimming: 2 bases; J trimming: 5 bases; junction bases outside the gene matches: 3. Germline loops: CDR1 MDHEN, CDR2 SYDVKM. CDR3 in amino acids: CASSLTGLAGNNEQFF. The CDR3 nucleotides are TGTGCCAGCAGTTTAACGGGACTAGCGGGGAACAATGAGCAGTTCTTC.

The CDR3 reads CASSPDRTNPSTDTQYF. The CDR3 nucleotides read TGTGCCAGCAGTCCGGACAGGACGAATCCTAGCACAGATACGCAGTATTTT. This chain joins TRBV6-6 and TRBJ2-3; 7 bases match TRBD1. The V gene's germline CDR1 is MNHNY and CDR2 SVGAGI (reference sequence). The CDR3 length is 17 residues. J gave up 0 bases and V 5 bases, and 11 bases lay outside the gene matches.

The rearrangement links TRBV19 to TRBJ2-3, with a possible D match to TRBD2 (6 bases). The CDR3 has 17 residues. Trimming left V 0 bases short and J 0 bases short, with 13 bases between. The germline V gene encodes CDR1 LNHDA and CDR2 SQIVND (reference sequence). The CDR3 DNA follows: TGTGCCAGTAGTATAGATCGCGGGACCGCTAGCACAGATACGCAGTATTTT. It yields the protein CASSIDRGTASTDTQYF. Looking up the rest from reference TRBV19 and TRBJ2-3 gives the full variable domain: DGGITQSPKYLFRKEGQNVTLSCEQNLNHDAMYWYRQDPGQGLRLIYYSQIVNDFQKGDIAEGYSVSREKKESFPLTVTSAQKNPTAFYLCASSIDRGTASTDTQYFGPGTRLTVL.

This sequence joins TRBV14 and TRBJ2-1; 7 bases map to TRBD1. This CDR3 has 12 amino acids. The V segment lost 8 bases and the J segment 8 bases; nucleotides outside the gene matches: 6. Germline V gives CDR1 SGHDN, CDR2 FVKESK. CDR3 DNA sequence: TGTGCCAGCGGCGACAGGGCTTATGAGCAGTTCTTC. Translated: CASGDRAYEQFF.

The chain employs TRBV27 and TRBJ1-5; no firm D call. Germline V gene data show CDR1 as MNHEY and CDR2 as SMNVEV (reference sequence). The V end was cut by 4 bases, the J end by 4 bases, with 11 bases between. The CDR3 runs 14 residues. CDR3 loop: CASSWAPTNQPQHF. The DNA of the CDR3 is TGTGCCAGCAGTTGGGCCCCCACAAATCAGCCCCAGCATTTT.

A single count supports this clone. V and J are TRBV5-6 and TRBJ2-2, with 11 bases identical to TRBD1. The CDR3 contains 16 residues. Germline V gene data show CDR1 as SGHDT and CDR2 as YYEEEE. With 4 bases clipped from V and 5 bases from J, the junction kept 7 bases outside the gene matches. The CDR3 loop reads CASSTDRGLVTGELFF. The CDR3 region has the DNA TGTGCCAGCAGCACGGACAGGGGGCTGGTAACCGGGGAGCTGTTTTTT.

This chain joins TRBV9 and TRBJ2-7, with a possible D match to TRBD2 (7 bases). V lost 1 base, J lost 1 base, and 15 bases lay in between. CDR1 is SGDLS, CDR2 YYNGEE, per germline. This CDR3 is 16 amino acids long. CDR3 residues: CASSVSVAGASYEQYF. The CDR3 coding sequence is TGTGCCAGCAGCGTATCGGTGGCGGGGGCTTCCTACGAGCAGTACTTC.

J is TRBJ2-1 and V is TRBV6-5, with 10 bases that match TRBD2. V shed 6 bases and J 10 bases; nucleotides not matched to a gene: 3. The germline V gene has CDR1 MNHEY and CDR2 SVGAGI. The CDR3 has 12 amino acids. CDR3 nucleotide sequence: TGTGCCAGCAGAACTAGCGGGACAGAGCAGTTCTTC. This sequence encodes CASRTSGTEQFF.

This clone was counted once. This rearrangement joins TRBV7-8 to TRBJ1-5, with D hard to call. Per germline, CDR1 SGHVS and CDR2 FQNEAQ. There are 13 residues in the CDR3. V was clipped by 6 bases and J by 5 bases, with 11 bases between them. In DNA form, the CDR3 reads TGTGCCAGCAGTAGGAGGCTAGATCAGCCCCAGCATTTT. This gives the protein CASSRRLDQPQHF.

This chain uses TRBV6-6 with TRBJ2-4; TRBD2 matches 7 bases. In germline, CDR1 is MNHNY, CDR2 SVGAGI (reference sequence). This CDR3 is 16 amino acids long. With 8 bases clipped from V and 1 base from J, the junction kept 11 bases outside the gene matches. In DNA, the CDR3 is TGTGCCAGCGCGGAGGGCGGGAGTTTGGCCAAAAACATTCAGTACTTC. This gives the protein CASAEGGSLAKNIQYF.

The J gene is TRBJ2-3, the V gene TRBV6-2 or TRBV6-3, with unresolved D. The germline V gene has CDR1 MNHEY and CDR2 SVGEGT. The CDR3 is 15 amino acids. V gave up 0 bases and J gave up 6 bases, with 13 bases separating them. DNA for the CDR3: TGTGCCAGCAGTTACTCGAGCCCTCGCTTCGATACGCAGTATTTT. It codes for CASSYSSPRFDTQYF.

The chain recombines TRBV6-5 with TRBJ1-5; possible D gene TRBD1, 6 bases. Germline CDR1 and CDR2: MNHEY and SVGAGI. V lost 9 bases, J lost 2 bases, and 11 bases lay in between. The CDR3 length is 13 residues. CDR3 residues: CASQGRGNQPQHF. The CDR3 DNA is TGTGCCAGTCAGGGGAGGGGCAATCAGCCCCAGCATTTT.

The chain couples TRBV5-1 to TRBJ2-7; TRBD1 agrees at 8 bases. In germline, CDR1 is SGHRS, CDR2 YFSETQ. This CDR3 has 14 residues. The junction had 8 bases not matched to a gene; V was cut back by 4 bases and J by 5 bases. CDR3 sequence reads: CASSPQTGAHEQYF. DNA of the CDR3: TGCGCCAGCAGCCCCCAGACAGGGGCCCACGAGCAGTACTTC.